Described below is a single T cell receptor (beta chain) sequence and its context. Its target is unknown. Whereas donors were nominally healthy upon sampling, unrecorded immune exposures were probable. 13 Jbeta primers and 60 Vbeta primers were used for the PCR. The protocol was immunoSEQ multiplex PCR, while the TCRdb copy is restricted to in-frame clones and leaves out a portion. The data show about 79,000 clones, with more than 65% seen just once and approximately 8.2% held by the top ten. This specimen comes from a study of cytomegalovirus exposure and HLA in healthy donors. Study-level findings and limits: Among immune exposure information, only CMV serostatus was available. Trimming of TCR beta V- and J-genes showed a link, identified in a later analysis, to a missense DCLRE1C variant.

This receptor was obtained from a man in his 60s in good health and CMV-seronegative. The material sequenced was PBMCs.

CDR3 DNA sequence: TGTGCCTGGAGTGCACGGGGGACCTCCACAGATACGCAGTATTTT. This gives the protein CAWSARGTSTDTQYF. The gene calls are TRBV30 and TRBJ2-3; perhaps TRBD2 as D (6 bases). The CDR3 is made up of 15 amino acids. Germline lookup yields CDR1 GTSNPN and CDR2 SVGIG (reference sequence). Trimming took 1 base from V and 2 from J, leaving 13 bases between them.